The clone carrying this T cell receptor beta chain has a handful of counts. Its antigen is still unknown. MiXCR, applied by TCRdb to the RT-PCR reads, yields one record per CDR3 protein. The table includes hundreds of thousands of distinct CDR3 sequences, around 11% detected once. The sample belongs to a study of response to subunit inactivated influenza vaccine. Per germline, CDR1 SNHLY and CDR2 FYNNEI. V was clipped by 3 bases and J by 1 base, with 7 bases between them. This CDR3 has 13 residues. General study results and limits: The authors proposed limited new T cell recruitment per seasonal influenza vaccination.

The same sample was also used in a study of T cells expressing NK-cell markers. Per that paper: Researchers built TCR beta cDNA using 5'RACE template switching with UMIs. Seven of the eight sequenced donors were classified as HCMV-seropositive, and one was classified as seronegative. In several donors, dominant clonotypes made up about 25-65% of CD3+CD56-NKG2C+ cells.

The receptor comes from a man aged 50-59 years who received an inactivated influenza vaccine. This sample comprised PBMCs from blood, obtained on the day of vaccination. The rearrangement uses TRBV2 and TRBJ2-7; a possible D gene is TRBD1 (6 bases). The CDR3 loop is CASSDGQSYEQYF. CDR3 DNA sequence: TGTGCCAGCAGTGACGGACAGTCCTACGAGCAGTACTTC. The full variable domain, in which reference TRBV2 and TRBJ2-7 provide the parts outside the CDR3, is EPEVTQTPSHQVTQMGQEVILRCVPISNHLYFYWYRQILGQKVEFLVSFYNNEISEKSEIFDDQFSVERPDGSNFTLKIRSTKLEDSAMYFCASSDGQSYEQYFGPGTRLTVT.